This T cell receptor (beta chain) was sequenced in a study of blood T cell repertoires in COVID-19. Study context: Acute and convalescent COVID-19 samples came from the United States, Italy and Spain.

How the authors handled the data: Estimates of nucleated cell counts were drawn from the amplification of reference gene primers. The data were produced by immunoSEQ multiplex PCR, yet TCRdb's version contains in-frame clones alone and is incomplete. The V and J calls and clone size were taken over from that table, and D and trimming were inferred from the DNA. The sample comprises over 300,000 clones, around 90% of which are singletons, and around 7% rests with the top ten. CDR3 length: 15 residues. V was pared by 4 bases and J by 6 bases, with 19 bases between. Germline CDR1 MGHRA, CDR2 YSYEKL. Sequencing used peripheral blood. This chain uses TRBV4-1 with TRBJ2-7, with D unclear. This receptor was taken from a man between 18 and 29 years old with active or convalescent COVID-19. The CDR3 region has the DNA TGCGCCAGCAGCCCCCAACTTCCCTCCCTCTCCGAGCAGTACTTC. It codes for CASSPQLPSLSEQYF.